These 17 T cell receptor beta chains share one sample of origin, sequenced in a study of CD8+ T cells in alopecia areata. In each case, RNA was isolated and then reverse transcribed into cDNA as the sequencing template. Profiled with immunoSEQ multiplex PCR; TCRdb holds only in-frame clones, not every one. The sample records roughly 190,000 clones, more than 50% being singletons. The treatment: oral pan-JAK inhibitor, 5-10 mg twice daily. The input for sequencing was CD4+ T cells sorted from blood, taken at week 24, from a patient treated with tofacitinib. The receptors were gathered from a human donor with alopecia areata.

This sequence joins TRBV7-9 and TRBJ1-2, with unresolved D. V was trimmed by 2 bases and J by 0 bases, leaving 10 bases between them. CDR3 length: 15 amino acids. Germline CDR1 SEHNR, CDR2 FQNEAQ (reference sequence). CDR3 residues: CASSLLGPSNYGYTF. The CDR3 DNA is TGTGCCAGCAGCTTACTAGGACCGTCTAACTATGGCTACACCTTC.

This clone has a count of ten or more. The gene calls are TRBV7-9 and TRBJ2-3, with 8 bases lining up with TRBD1. CDR3 length equals 13 residues. Trimming removed 5 bases from V and 4 bases from J; junction bases left unmatched: 2. Germline CDR1 is SEHNR and CDR2 is FQNEAQ (reference sequence). CDR3 coding DNA: TGTGCCAGCAGCGACAGGGGTCCAGATACGCAGTATTTT. It yields the protein CASSDRGPDTQYF.

The chain is built from TRBV27 and TRBJ2-7; 8 nucleotides line up with TRBD2. Germline CDR1 and CDR2: MNHEY and SMNVEV (reference sequence). The CDR3 spans 16 residues. The V gene end was trimmed by 6 bases and the J gene end by 2 bases; junction bases not matched to a gene: 12. The CDR3, as DNA: TGTGCCAGCAGAACCCTGATTCGGCGGGGGGCCTACGAGCAGTACTTC. The encoded protein is CASRTLIRRGAYEQYF.

The chain carries TRBV29-1 and TRBJ1-3; D is unclear. Between the trimmed V and J ends, which lost 7 bases and 2 bases, there was a span of 9 bases. The CDR3 is 12 amino acids. Germline-derived CDR1 and CDR2 are SQVTM and ANQGSEA. CDR3 protein: CSATETGNTIYF. CDR3 coding DNA: TGCAGCGCAACAGAAACTGGAAACACCATATATTTT.

The J gene is TRBJ1-2, the V gene TRBV5-6; TRBD1 might be the D (5 bases). In germline, CDR1 is SGHDT, CDR2 YYEEEE. CDR3 length: 15 amino acids. V was shortened by 2 bases and J by 5 bases, with 16 bases between the two germline ends. The CDR3 is CASSFSSAGTYGYTF. The CDR3, as DNA: TGTGCCAGCAGCTTCAGTTCTGCGGGGACTTATGGCTACACCTTC.

The chain uses TRBV27 and TRBJ1-6; 8 bases map to TRBD1. V dropped 6 bases and J dropped 8; count of bases not matched to a gene: 12. This CDR3 contains 16 residues. Germline loops: CDR1 MNHEY, CDR2 SMNVEV (reference sequence). Here the CDR3 reads CASSLRPQGAYSPLHF. The CDR3 DNA is TGTGCCAGCAGCTTAAGGCCGCAGGGGGCTTATTCACCCCTCCACTTT.

This chain connects TRBV4-3 to TRBJ1-2; D may be TRBD1 (5 bases). CDR1 LGHNA and CDR2 YSLEER come from the germline V gene. V was clipped by 3 bases and J by 8 bases, with 19 bases between them. This CDR3 has 15 residues. CDR3 nucleotides: TGCGCCAGCAGCCAGGCCGTGTGGCAGGGCGAAGGCTACACCTTC. Amino acid sequence: CASSQAVWQGEGYTF.

A single count supports this clone. This chain uses TRBV11-1 with TRBJ1-6; D call uncertain. The ends were cut back, 1 base at V and 7 bases at J, with 8 bases in the middle. Germline V gene lookup returns CDR1 SGHAT and CDR2 FQDESV (reference sequence). CDR3 length: 14 amino acids. The CDR3 coding sequence is TGTGCCAGCAGCTTAGGGGGTACCAATTCACCCCTCCACTTT. Translated: CASSLGGTNSPLHF.

This clone has a handful of counts. The chain employs TRBV10-2 and TRBJ1-5; 10 bases line up with TRBD1. The CDR3 has 17 residues. In germline, CDR1 is WSHSY, CDR2 SAAADI. V lost 8 bases and J lost 7; bases outside the gene matches: 17. This chain's CDR3 is CASGSTGTGASGQPQHF. The CDR3 nucleotides read TGCGCCAGCGGAAGTACCGGGACAGGGGCGTCCGGGCAGCCCCAGCATTTT.

The chain uses TRBV5-1 and TRBJ2-7; 7 bases match TRBD1. Germline V gene lookup returns CDR1 SGHRS and CDR2 YFSETQ. The CDR3 is 14 residues long. The junction had 9 bases not matched to a gene; V was cut back by 4 bases and J by 5 bases. The CDR3 loop reads CASSPTGAEDEQYF. In DNA, the CDR3 is TGCGCCAGCAGCCCTACAGGGGCGGAAGACGAGCAGTACTTC.

The chain couples TRBV15 to TRBJ1-1; no definite D call. Trimming shortened V by 0 bases and J by 0 bases, and 17 bases separated the two germline ends. CDR1 LNHNV and CDR2 YYDKDF come from the germline V gene (reference sequence). The CDR3 is made up of 18 amino acids. CDR3 loop: CATSRDFRRAQVNTEAFF. The CDR3 DNA sequence: TGTGCCACCAGCAGAGATTTCAGGAGGGCGCAGGTGAACACTGAAGCTTTCTTT.

This clone was picked up a small number of times. The chain uses TRBV29-1 and TRBJ1-6, with D hard to call. Germline-derived CDR1 and CDR2 are SQVTM and ANQGSEA. The CDR3 sequence is 17 residues long. V was shortened by 2 bases and J by 0 bases, with 14 bases between the two germline ends. CDR3 region: CSVELGFQFSYNSPLHF. CDR3 nucleotides: TGCAGCGTTGAACTGGGGTTTCAATTCTCCTATAATTCACCCCTCCACTTT.

V and J are TRBV7-9 and TRBJ2-5, with 8 bases identical to TRBD1. CDR1 and CDR2 (germline): SEHNR, FQNEAQ (reference sequence). The V gene end was trimmed by 5 bases and the J gene end by 7 bases; junction bases not matched to a gene: 9. The CDR3 totals 14 residues. Written as DNA, the CDR3 is TGTGCCAGCAGCCCCGGACAGGGAGAGGGGACCCAGTACTTC. Encoded protein: CASSPGQGEGTQYF.

The chain employs TRBV2 and TRBJ1-2, with 8 nucleotides matching TRBD1. V trimming: 3 bases; J trimming: 6 bases; junction bases outside the gene matches: 6. This CDR3 has 14 residues. From germline, CDR1 is SNHLY and CDR2 FYNNEI. The CDR3 sequence: CASSDETGVNGYTF. CDR3 nucleotides: TGTGCCAGCAGTGACGAGACAGGGGTAAATGGCTACACCTTC. Complete variable domain (other parts from reference TRBV2 and TRBJ1-2): EPEVTQTPSHQVTQMGQEVILRCVPISNHLYFYWYRQILGQKVEFLVSFYNNEISEKSEIFDDQFSVERPDGSNFTLKIRSTKLEDSAMYFCASSDETGVNGYTFGSGTRLTVV.

The genes are TRBV15 and TRBJ2-2, with D perhaps matching TRBD2 (5 bases). There are 17 residues in the CDR3. Germline CDR1 and CDR2: LNHNV and YYDKDF (reference sequence). V was cut by 1 base and J by 1 base, with 13 bases left in between. The CDR3 sequence is CATSRVGSALNTGELFF. CDR3 nucleotides: TGTGCCACCAGCAGAGTGGGTAGCGCCTTGAACACCGGGGAGCTGTTTTTT.

This chain uses TRBV9 with TRBJ2-3; D gene unclear. Germline V gene sequence: CDR1 SGDLS, CDR2 YYNGEE. V was clipped by 3 bases and J by 3 bases, with 11 bases between them. The CDR3 is made up of 14 amino acids. The CDR3 reads CASSASLGTDTQYF. The CDR3 nucleotides read TGTGCCAGCAGCGCATCGTTGGGGACAGATACGCAGTATTTT. The complete variable domain, with remaining parts taken from reference TRBV9 and TRBJ2-3, reads DSGVTQTPKHLITATGQRVTLRCSPRSGDLSVYWYQQSLDQGLQFLIQYYNGEERAKGNILERFSAQQFPDLHSELNLSSLELGDSALYFCASSASLGTDTQYFGPGTRLTVL.

V and J are TRBV11-3 and TRBJ2-3; 13 bases line up with TRBD2. Germline-derived CDR1 and CDR2 are SGHNT and YENEEA. The CDR3 has 16 residues. Trimming cost V 5 bases and J 4 bases; bases outside gene matches: 6. The CDR3 region is CASSKRTSGGSDTQYF. Written as DNA, the CDR3 is TGTGCCAGCAGCAAACGGACTAGCGGGGGATCAGATACGCAGTATTTT. Together with reference TRBV11-3 and TRBJ2-3, the CDR3 gives the full variable domain: EAGVVQSPRYKIIEKKQPVAFWCNPISGHNTLYWYLQNLGQGPELLIRYENEEAVDDSQLPKDRFSAERLKGVDSTLKIQPAELGDSAVYLCASSKRTSGGSDTQYFGPGTRLTVL.